Listed here are 16 T cell receptor beta chains from one sample, sequenced in a study of T-cell memory formation after mild COVID-19. TCRdb recomputed calls from the 5' RACE reads with MiXCR, one row per CDR3 protein. The top ten clones hold approximately 8.1% of a sample with about 560,000 distinct CDR3 sequences, 15% to 20% of them seen once. Sequencing was carried out using PBMCs or a T cell subset sorted from them (not recorded which). These receptors were taken from an adult woman who had mild COVID-19 (a few samples of this study predate the infection). Cell type and time point are not known.

V and J are TRBV30 and TRBJ1-3; no clear D gene. From germline, CDR1 is GTSNPN and CDR2 SVGIG (reference sequence). This CDR3 comprises 12 residues. V lost 7 bases to trimming and J lost 7 bases, with 14 bases between them. The CDR3 reads CALDGIPNTIYF. The CDR3 nucleotides are TGTGCCTTGGACGGGATACCGAACACCATATATTTT.

This clonotype was observed once. CDR3 amino acids: CASSGGQKETQYF. In DNA form, the CDR3 reads TGTGCCAGCAGCGGGGGACAGAAAGAGACCCAGTACTTC. The chain combines TRBV5-6 with TRBJ2-5, with TRBD1 matching over 7 bases. V trimming: 4 bases; J trimming: 3 bases; junction bases outside the gene matches: 3. The germline CDR1 and CDR2 sequences are SGHDT and YYEEEE. CDR3 length: 13 amino acids.

This clonotype showed up just a few times. The chain has TRBV7-9 and TRBJ2-1, with 13 bases lining up with TRBD2. This CDR3 is 16 amino acids long. The V gene's germline CDR1 is SEHNR and CDR2 FQNEAQ (reference sequence). The ends lost 5 bases at V and 5 bases at J; junction bases unmatched: 6. As DNA, the CDR3 is TGTGCCAGCAGCCGGATGGGACTAGCGGGGAACAATGAGCAGTTCTTC. It is translated as CASSRMGLAGNNEQFF.

V gene TRBV18 combines with J gene TRBJ2-1; a weak D match, TRBD1 (6 bases). The CDR3 has 14 residues. With 8 bases removed from V and 5 bases from J, the gap between germline ends came to 16 bases. Germline assignment: CDR1 KGHSH and CDR2 LQKENI. As DNA, the CDR3 is TGTGCCAGCCAATATCAGGGGTACAACAATGAGCAGTTCTTC. It codes for CASQYQGYNNEQFF.

This clonotype was found a few times. V is TRBV21-1 and J is TRBJ2-1; the D call of TRBD1 is as the table states it, not checked on the DNA. TRBV21-1 is flagged as a pseudogene. This CDR3 region has 16 residues. CDR3 region: CASSKALKGSVNEQFF. As DNA, the CDR3 is TGTGCCAGCAGCAAAGCGCTGAAGGGGTCGGTCAATGAGCAGTTCTTC.

This clonotype was observed a few times. The chain recombines TRBV7-3 with TRBJ2-5; possibly TRBD2 for D (6 bases). Germline assignment: CDR1 SGHTA and CDR2 FQGTGA. Trimming removed 5 bases at V and 5 bases at J, with 21 bases between. The CDR3 length is 16 residues. CDR3 in DNA: TGTGCCAGCAGCCGAGGGACCGGAGCGGGTCGGGAGACCCAGTACTTC. Encoded protein: CASSRGTGAGRETQYF.

J is TRBJ2-3 and V is TRBV6-6; D is ambiguous. V dropped 5 bases and J dropped 6 bases, with 21 bases sitting between them. Germline CDR1 and CDR2: MNHNY and SVGAGI (reference sequence). The CDR3 consists of 16 residues. The CDR3 DNA is TGTGCCAGCAGTGCCCCCGGGTCACTAACTTGGGATACGCAGTATTTT. Amino acid sequence: CASSAPGSLTWDTQYF.

This clonotype has only a few counts. The chain is built from TRBV18 and TRBJ2-2; no clear D. Germline V lookup: CDR1 KGHSH, CDR2 LQKENI. V lost 8 bases to trimming and J lost 4 bases, with 11 bases between them. The CDR3 loop spans 13 amino acids. The CDR3: CASRTEITGELFF. Written as DNA, the CDR3 is TGTGCCAGCCGCACAGAGATCACCGGGGAGCTGTTTTTT.

This clonotype was seen more than once but under ten times. This chain uses TRBV19 with TRBJ2-1, with D perhaps TRBD1 or TRBD2 (6 bases each). Germline CDR1 reads LNHDA; CDR2 reads SQIVND (reference sequence). CDR3 size: 15 residues. V was cut by 2 bases and J by 4 bases, with 12 bases left in between. CDR3 DNA: TGTGCCAGTAGTATATACGGGGGCCGTTACAATGAGCAGTTCTTC. This codes for CASSIYGGRYNEQFF.

This clonotype has only a few counts. The rearrangement links TRBV10-3 to TRBJ2-4, with D tentatively TRBD1 (6 bases). Per the germline V gene, CDR1 is ENHRY and CDR2 is SYGVKD. The V and J ends lost 7 bases and 2 bases respectively, with 9 bases between them. The CDR3 sequence is 13 residues long. This CDR3 is CAIMDSPKNIQYF. The CDR3, as DNA: TGTGCCATCATGGACAGCCCCAAAAACATTCAGTACTTC.

This clonotype turned up a few times. This chain uses TRBV7-9 with TRBJ2-3; TRBD1 matches at 7 bases. The CDR3 has 14 amino acids. J was trimmed by 5 bases and V by 5 bases; bases with no gene match: 7. Germline CDR1 and CDR2: SEHNR and FQNEAQ (reference sequence). The CDR3 loop is CASSEGDREDTQYF. In DNA form, the CDR3 reads TGTGCCAGCAGCGAGGGAGACAGGGAAGATACGCAGTATTTT.

The CDR3 DNA sequence: TGTGCCAGCAGCCAAGAGTTGGCAGATTCACTTCAAACTGAAGCTTTCTTT. Residues: CASSQELADSLQTEAFF. This sequence joins TRBV4-2 and TRBJ1-1, with D uncertain. Trimming removed 0 bases at V and 5 bases at J, with 19 bases between. Germline V gives CDR1 LGHNA, CDR2 YNFKEQ. The CDR3 has 17 residues.

This sequence joins TRBV20-1 and TRBJ2-7; TRBD1 matches at 8 bases. The J segment lost 2 bases and the V segment lost 2 bases, leaving 8 bases of the junction unmatched. This CDR3 spans 15 amino acids. Germline V CDR1 and CDR2: DFQATT, SNEGSKA (reference sequence). DNA of the CDR3: TGCAGTGCTAGACCCTGGACAGGGCGAGCCTACGAGCAGTACTTC. Its protein product is CSARPWTGRAYEQYF.

V and J are TRBV6-1 and TRBJ2-7; D might be TRBD2 (6 bases). The CDR3 is made up of 13 amino acids. From germline, CDR1 is MNHNS and CDR2 SASEGT. V was cut by 8 bases and J by 5 bases, with 16 bases left in between. The CDR3 here is CASRRDPGHEQYF. As DNA, the CDR3 is TGTGCCAGCCGGAGGGACCCGGGTCACGAGCAGTACTTC.

At least ten counts were recorded for this clonotype. The chain links TRBV4-1 to TRBJ2-7, with 8 bases matching TRBD1. Germline V gives CDR1 MGHRA, CDR2 YSYEKL. J lost 1 base, V lost 1 base, and 3 bases had no gene match. The CDR3 covers 15 residues. CDR3 nucleotide sequence: TGCGCCAGCAGCCAAGCAGGGGGCCAGTCCTACGAGCAGTACTTC. Encoded protein: CASSQAGGQSYEQYF.

This clonotype was counted a few times. The rearrangement links TRBV3-1 to TRBJ2-7; 7 bases line up with TRBD2. CDR3 size: 15 residues. With V trimmed by 1 base and J by 5 bases, 8 bases remained unmatched. The V gene's germline CDR1 is LGHDT and CDR2 YNNKEL (reference sequence). The CDR3 loop is CASSQVGLGSHEQYF. The CDR3 DNA is TGTGCCAGCAGCCAAGTAGGACTAGGGTCCCACGAGCAGTACTTC.